The clone carrying this TCR beta chain was found many times. What it binds is unknown. From 5'RACE with constant-segment primers came TCR alpha and TCR beta cDNA libraries that carried sample barcodes and UMIs. TCRdb re-called the 5' RACE reads with MiXCR, one entry per CDR3 protein. The sample records tens of thousands of distinct CDR3 sequences, more than 20% being singletons. CDR1 is GTSNPN and CDR2 is SVGIG in the germline V gene (reference sequence). CDR3 length: 13 amino acids. Trimming removed 3 bases from V and 1 base from J, with 9 bases in between. This record comes from a study of T-cell memory formation after mild COVID-19. At the level of the study: TCR clusters were mostly confined to one donor each. Regarding the study as a whole: The study found contracting CD4+ clones mainly in CM and EM and contracting CD8+ clones in EMRA.

The sample taken for sequencing was PBMCs or a T cell subset sorted from them (not recorded which). This clonotype was sampled from an adult who had mild COVID-19 (a few samples of this study predate the infection). Cell type and time point are not known. The chain is built from TRBV30 and TRBJ1-1; perhaps TRBD1 as D (6 bases). This chain's CDR3 is CAWSWGQNTEAFF. CDR3 bases: TGTGCCTGGAGCTGGGGGCAGAACACTGAAGCTTTCTTT.